Listed below are T cell receptor beta chains from one sample, sequenced in a study of memory CD4+ T cells and cytomegalovirus serostatus. The method was immunoSEQ multiplex PCR; TCRdb's version includes in-frame clones alone and lacks a portion of them. The sample has tens of thousands of clones, approximately 79% seen once. The sequencing sample was made of memory CD4+ T cells from blood. These receptors came from an adult in good health and CMV-seronegative. Both conserved end residues are part of each CDR3. D genes are given only for firm matches. Rows give clone size only sometimes, using once, few, many, or a class for an expanded clone.

clone size	J gene	V gene	CDR3 length	D gene	CDR3 protein
NA	TRBJ2-7	TRBV6-6	14	NA	CASRVDTTSYEQYF
few	TRBJ1-1	TRBV6-6	15	NA	CASSYSVGSNTEAFF
NA	TRBJ2-3	TRBV7-6	14	NA	CASSPRAGTDTQYF
NA	TRBJ2-5	TRBV6-1	13	TRBD1	CASSGTVQETQYF
NA	TRBJ2-3	TRBV2	16	TRBD2	CAIRPWGGGNTDTQYF
NA	TRBJ1-4	TRBV18	15	TRBD1	CASSPVVQGYEKLFF
once	TRBJ1-2	TRBV18	15	NA	CASSPPERAWFGYTF
NA	TRBJ2-1	TRBV5-1	15	NA	CASSLAGRGYNEQFF
NA	TRBJ1-6	TRBV11-2	16	NA	CASSLVLRPENSPLHF
NA	TRBJ2-3	TRBV7-8	16	TRBD2	CASSPRTSGGGDTQYF
NA	TRBJ2-3	TRBV6-5	11	NA	CAIGFRDTQYF
few	TRBJ1-1	TRBV27	13	NA	CASAGGAGREEDF
few	TRBJ1-1	TRBV2	12	NA	CASSDPRTEAFF
once	TRBJ1-1	TRBV7-2	13	NA	CASSLALNTEAFF
once	TRBJ2-7	TRBV5-5	15	TRBD2	CASSFSGIPPYEQYF
NA	TRBJ1-1	TRBV6-6	14	NA	CASSYRQANTEAFF
NA	TRBJ2-2	TRBV5-4	15	NA	CASSVWIGPTGELFF